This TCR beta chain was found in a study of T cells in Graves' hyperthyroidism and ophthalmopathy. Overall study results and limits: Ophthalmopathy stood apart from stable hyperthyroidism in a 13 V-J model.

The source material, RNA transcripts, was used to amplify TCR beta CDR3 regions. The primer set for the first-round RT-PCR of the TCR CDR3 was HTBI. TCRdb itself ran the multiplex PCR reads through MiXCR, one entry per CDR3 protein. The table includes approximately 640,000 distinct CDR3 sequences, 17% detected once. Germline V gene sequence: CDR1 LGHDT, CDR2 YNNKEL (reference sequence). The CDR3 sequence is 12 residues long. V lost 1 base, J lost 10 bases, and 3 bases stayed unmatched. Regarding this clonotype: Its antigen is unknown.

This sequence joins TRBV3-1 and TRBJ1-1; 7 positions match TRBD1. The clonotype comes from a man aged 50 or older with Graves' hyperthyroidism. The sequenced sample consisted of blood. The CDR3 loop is CASSQGQGPAFF. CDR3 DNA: TGTGCCAGCAGCCAAGGACAGGGACCAGCTTTCTTT.